One and the same sample provided the 22 T cell receptor beta chains below, sequenced in a study of OX40 agonist ivuxolimab in advanced cancers. The data were produced by immunoSEQ multiplex PCR, yet TCRdb's version contains in-frame clones alone and is incomplete. The data contain 68,000 or so clones, around 90% of them singletons. Here the sequenced sample was CD4+ or CD8+ T cells sorted from blood, taken in a trial of the OX40 agonist ivuxolimab. The receptors derive from an adult with an advanced solid tumor such as melanoma, head and neck, liver or kidney cancer.

This sequence joins TRBV5-4 and TRBJ2-3, with 10 bases lining up with TRBD2. The junction had 5 bases not matched to a gene; V was cut back by 2 bases and J by 5 bases. Germline V gives CDR1 SGHNT, CDR2 YYREEE (reference sequence). The CDR3 totals 15 residues. CDR3 amino acids: CASSFTLAGVDTQYF. In nucleotides, the CDR3 is TGTGCCAGCAGCTTCACTCTAGCGGGAGTAGATACGCAGTATTTT.

This clone appeared a single time. Other DNA sequences within the sample encode an identical CDR3. The chain employs TRBV29-1 and TRBJ1-5; D is unresolved. V lost 3 bases to trimming and J lost 7 bases, with 10 bases between them. Germline V lookup: CDR1 SQVTM, CDR2 ANQGSEA. The CDR3 is made up of 12 amino acids. CDR3 nucleotides: TGCAGCGTTGAGGAAGAGGGCCAGCCCCAGCATTTT. Translating gives CSVEEEGQPQHF.

V usage is TRBV30 and J usage is TRBJ2-7; 10 bases are shared with TRBD1. With V trimmed by 2 bases and J by 7 bases, 8 bases remained unmatched. The CDR3 contains 14 residues. The germline V gene has CDR1 GTSNPN and CDR2 SVGIG (reference sequence). The CDR3 bases are TGTGCCTGGAGTAAGACAGGGGGCAGGCGGGAGCAGTACTTC. Its protein product is CAWSKTGGRREQYF.

The V call is TRBV30, the J call TRBJ1-4; 7 nucleotides match TRBD1. This CDR3 has 16 residues. Germline V gene sequence: CDR1 GTSNPN, CDR2 SVGIG (reference sequence). Trimming removed 6 bases from V and 7 bases from J; junction bases left unmatched: 17. This chain's CDR3 is CACLIKGAVGGEKLFF. CDR3 nucleotide sequence: TGTGCCTGCCTTATTAAGGGGGCAGTAGGTGGTGAAAAACTGTTTTTT.

This chain uses TRBV18 with TRBJ2-7; D perhaps matches TRBD1 (5 bases). The germline gives CDR1 KGHSH, CDR2 LQKENI. The CDR3 is 14 residues long. The V end lost 5 bases, the J end lost 0 bases, and 11 bases lay between the germline ends. CDR3 in amino acids: CASSKLDNSYEQYF. The CDR3 DNA sequence: TGTGCCAGCTCAAAATTGGACAACTCCTACGAGCAGTACTTC.

As DNA, the CDR3 is TGTGCCATCAGTGATAGCGCCGGAGATACGCAGTATTTT. It specifies CAISDSAGDTQYF. The genes are TRBV10-3 and TRBJ2-3, with D possibly TRBD2 on 5 matching bases. The CDR3 spans 13 residues. Deletions cut 3 bases from V and 5 bases from J, with 9 bases between. CDR1 ENHRY and CDR2 SYGVKD come from the germline V gene.

This chain joins TRBV19 and TRBJ2-1; 10 nucleotides agree with TRBD2. Germline loops: CDR1 LNHDA, CDR2 SQIVND (reference sequence). The CDR3 consists of 12 residues. Germline trimming cut 7 bases from V and 7 bases from J; bases unmatched to any gene: 1. The CDR3 region has the DNA TGTGCCAGTAAAGCGGGAGGGAATGAGCAGTTCTTC. This codes for CASKAGGNEQFF.

This clone was picked up one time. The chain joins TRBV5-1 to TRBJ2-7, with a weak D call TRBD1 (6 bases). The germline V and J ends were trimmed by 0 bases and 2 bases, with 12 bases remaining between them. Germline values: CDR1 SGHRS, CDR2 YFSETQ. The CDR3 consists of 15 residues. For the CDR3, the DNA is TGCGCCAGCAGCTTGGGTACAGGGCCGACCTACGAGCAGTACTTC. Its translation: CASSLGTGPTYEQYF.

This sequence joins TRBV4-2 and TRBJ2-1, with D perhaps matching TRBD1 (5 bases). Germline V gene sequence: CDR1 LGHNA, CDR2 YNFKEQ. The CDR3 loop spans 15 amino acids. V was trimmed by 0 bases and J by 3 bases, leaving 9 bases between them. The CDR3 region is CASSQDLGLYNEQFF. The CDR3 bases are TGTGCCAGCAGCCAAGATTTGGGGCTCTACAATGAGCAGTTCTTC.

The genes are TRBV7-6 and TRBJ2-1; TRBD2 matches at 8 bases. With V trimmed by 5 bases and J by 3 bases, 3 bases remained unmatched. Germline CDR1 SGHVS, CDR2 FNYEAQ. CDR3 size: 14 residues. This CDR3 is CASSPGGVYNEQFF. The CDR3 coding sequence is TGTGCCAGCAGCCCGGGGGGGGTCTACAATGAGCAGTTCTTC.

This clone appeared once. The genes are TRBV15 and TRBJ2-1, with 8 nucleotides matching TRBD2. The CDR3 consists of 15 residues. The germline V gene encodes CDR1 LNHNV and CDR2 YYDKDF (reference sequence). Unmatched junction bases numbered 12, after V lost 5 bases and J lost 9 bases. CDR3 bases: TGTGCCACCAGCGGTCCCGGGACTAGTCGCGTTGAGCAGTTCTTC. Its translation: CATSGPGTSRVEQFF.

The chain is built from TRBV30 and TRBJ1-2, with D hard to call. V was clipped by 1 base and J by 6 bases, with 9 bases between them. This CDR3 contains 12 residues. Germline assignment: CDR1 GTSNPN and CDR2 SVGIG (reference sequence). The CDR3 DNA follows: TGTGCCTGGAGTGGGGTCTGGAATGGCTACACCTTC. Amino acid sequence: CAWSGVWNGYTF.

The chain has TRBV5-1 and TRBJ2-7; D is perhaps TRBD2 (5 bases). CDR1 and CDR2 (germline): SGHRS, YFSETQ. V lost 0 bases, J lost 7 bases, and 11 bases lay in between. This CDR3 is built from 13 residues. The CDR3 DNA reads TGCGCCAGCAGCTTGGCCGGGGTGGGGGAGCAGTACTTC. It is translated as CASSLAGVGEQYF.

In DNA form, the CDR3 reads TGTGCCAGTAGTATAGGTCACTTATCCTACGAGCAGTACTTC. Encoded protein: CASSIGHLSYEQYF. The chain employs TRBV19 and TRBJ2-7; D not resolved. Germline loops: CDR1 LNHDA, CDR2 SQIVND (reference sequence). V gave up 1 base and J gave up 1 base, with 8 bases separating them. The CDR3 is 14 amino acids.

The chain carries TRBV5-5 and TRBJ2-3, with D unresolved. Per germline, CDR1 SGHKS and CDR2 YYEKEE (reference sequence). The V end lost 9 bases, the J end lost 0 bases, and 8 bases lay between the germline ends. The CDR3 extends over 12 amino acids. In DNA form, the CDR3 reads TGTGCCACCGGAACTAGCACAGATACGCAGTATTTT. Residues: CATGTSTDTQYF.

This rearrangement joins TRBV6-6 to TRBJ1-5, with 9 bases aligning to TRBD1. The J segment lost 7 bases and the V segment lost 6 bases, leaving 7 bases of the junction unmatched. Germline V gene data show CDR1 as MNHNY and CDR2 as SVGAGI (reference sequence). The CDR3 totals 14 residues. The DNA of the CDR3 is TGTGCCAGCAGCGGACAGGGGCAAGAGCAGCCCCAGCATTTT. Its translation is CASSGQGQEQPQHF.

V usage is TRBV5-1 and J usage is TRBJ2-1; TRBD1 aligns across 7 bases. CDR3 size: 14 residues. Germline assignment: CDR1 SGHRS and CDR2 YFSETQ. Trimming took 4 bases from V and 0 from J; bases not matched to a gene: 1. The CDR3 spells CASSGTVSYNEQFF. In DNA form, the CDR3 reads TGCGCCAGCAGCGGGACAGTCTCCTACAATGAGCAGTTCTTC. Drawing the rest from reference TRBV5-1 and TRBJ2-1, the complete variable domain is KAGVTQTPRYLIKTRGQQVTLSCSPISGHRSVSWYQQTPGQGLQFLFEYFSETQRNKGNFPGRFSGRQFSNSRSEMNVSTLELGDSALYLCASSGTVSYNEQFFGPGTRLTVL.

The chain is built from TRBV5-4 and TRBJ1-1; D call uncertain. Trimming took off 1 base at V and 4 bases at J, with 11 bases between the two ends. The CDR3 spans 14 residues. Germline CDR1 and CDR2: SGHNT and YYREEE (reference sequence). CDR3 DNA: TGTGCCAGCAGCTTGAACCGGGCCAGCACTGAAGCTTTCTTT. Translating it yields CASSLNRASTEAFF.

The chain recombines TRBV5-6 with TRBJ2-2; tentatively, D is TRBD1 (7 bases). V dropped 3 bases and J dropped 7 bases, with 16 bases sitting between them. Germline V gene lookup returns CDR1 SGHDT and CDR2 YYEEEE. The CDR3 extends over 15 amino acids. The CDR3 loop is CASSYLGRGDGELFF. The CDR3 nucleotides are TGTGCCAGCAGCTACCTCGGCAGGGGGGACGGGGAGCTGTTTTTT.

V gene TRBV7-8 combines with J gene TRBJ1-4, with D perhaps matching TRBD1 (5 bases). CDR3 length: 13 residues. With 1 base removed from V and 8 bases from J, the gap between germline ends came to 8 bases. Germline values: CDR1 SGHVS, CDR2 FQNEAQ. CDR3: CASSLGGVEKLFF. The CDR3 coding sequence is TGTGCCAGCAGCTTAGGGGGGGTGGAAAAACTGTTTTTT.

CDR3 sequence (DNA): TGTGCCAGCTGTCTAGCGGGGGGGCAATCATACAATGAGCAGTTCTTC. It specifies CASCLAGGQSYNEQFF. The chain carries TRBV2 and TRBJ2-1; 12 bases match TRBD2. Trimming at V came to 8 bases and at J to 4 bases, leaving 9 bases not matched to a gene. The CDR3 extends over 16 amino acids. Germline lookup yields CDR1 SNHLY and CDR2 FYNNEI.

This clone was counted a single time. Here the CDR3 reads CASSFLGYSPLHF. The CDR3 region has the DNA TGTGCCAGCAGTTTCCTCGGATATTCACCCCTCCACTTT. The V and J genes are TRBV6-6 and TRBJ1-6; no clear D. The ends were cut back, 4 bases at V and 8 bases at J, with 9 bases in the middle. Germline loops: CDR1 MNHNY, CDR2 SVGAGI (reference sequence). The CDR3 has 13 residues.